This is a list of T cell receptor beta chains from one sample in a study of shared clonotypes between healthy human individuals. Generated by immunoSEQ multiplex PCR, the TCRdb table keeps only in-frame clones and is missing some. The table includes millions of clones, 90% to 95% detected once. The sequenced material came from naive CD4+ T cells from PBMCs. The receptor source for this set is a man aged 18-30 years in good health. Some clones in this sample may be carry-over from other donors' samples. The CDR3 runs from the conserved cysteine through the conserved F or W. Fields, in order: J gene, V gene, clone size, D gene, CDR3 DNA, CDR3 protein. The D gene is left open where the match is weak. Size is omitted from some rows. Given values are once, few, many or a class for expanded clones.

>TRBJ1-2|TRBV28|.|TRBD1
TGTGCCAGCAGTGGGACAGGGGGCTATGGCTACACCTTC
CASSGTGGYGYTF
>TRBJ2-1|TRBV25-1|.|TRBD1
TGTGCCAGCACTAAGGGGGCCCTCAATGAGCAGTTCTTC
CASTKGALNEQFF
>TRBJ1-2|TRBV6-1|few|.
TGTGCCAGCAGTGAACGGCACTATGGCTACACCTTC
CASSERHYGYTF
>TRBJ2-7|TRBV2|.|TRBD2
TGTGCCAGCAGTGGGGGGACTAGCGGGAGCTACGAGCAGTACTTC
CASSGGTSGSYEQYF
>TRBJ1-5|TRBV19|.|.
TGTGCCAGTAGTATATCCGTGGCTCAGCCCCAGCATTTT
CASSISVAQPQHF
>TRBJ1-2|TRBV27|.|.
TGTGCCAGCAGTTCGACAGATAACTATGGCTACACCTTC
CASSSTDNYGYTF
>TRBJ2-5|TRBV7-6|.|TRBD1
TGTGCCAGCAGCTTATCCGGGACAGCCAAAGAGACCCAGTACTTC
CASSLSGTAKETQYF
>TRBJ2-2|TRBV5-1|.|.
TGCGCCAGCAGCCGAATAGAAAGGAACACCGGGGAGCTGTTTTTT
CASSRIERNTGELFF
>TRBJ2-3|TRBV29-1|.|.
TGCAGCGTTGTGACACAGGGCACGCAGTATTTT
CSVVTQGTQYF
>TRBJ2-3|TRBV6-1|.|TRBD2
TGTGCCAGCAGCCAACTAGCGCGGAACACAGATACGCAGTATTTT
CASSQLARNTDTQYF
>TRBJ1-4|TRBV7-8|.|.
TGTGCCAGCAGCTTAGTAGAGGCGGCGGGGGTGAATGAAAAACTGTTTTTT
CASSLVEAAGVNEKLFF
>TRBJ2-5|TRBV5-4|.|TRBD2
TGTGCCAGCAGCTTCACAGCGACTAGCGGGACACGCCGGGAGACCCAGTACTTC
CASSFTATSGTRRETQYF
>TRBJ2-1|TRBV7-2|.|.
TGTGCCAGCAGCTTATTCCAGGCCCCTTCCCTCGGCAATGAGCAGTTCTTC
CASSLFQAPSLGNEQFF
>TRBJ1-1|TRBV7-3|.|.
TGTGCCAGCAGCCCAGGGAGCAGGGGCTCTGAAGCTTTCTTT
CASSPGSRGSEAFF
>TRBJ1-2|TRBV2|.|.
TGTGCCAGCAGTGAAGCAGGCAGGTATGGCTACACCTTC
CASSEAGRYGYTF
>TRBJ1-5|TRBV28|.|TRBD1
TGTGCCAGCAGTTTGGGACAGGGCGATCAGCCCCAGCATTTT
CASSLGQGDQPQHF
>TRBJ1-5|TRBV28|.|TRBD1
TGTGCCAGCAGTCTCCAGGGGGCCCAGCATTTT
CASSLQGAQHF
>TRBJ2-2|TRBV15|.|TRBD1
TGTGCCACCCACCGGGACAGGGTGGGGGAGCTGTTTTTT
CATHRDRVGELFF
>TRBJ2-5|TRBV7-9|.|.
TGTGCCAGCAGCCCCCCGGGTGAGACCCAGTACTTC
CASSPPGETQYF
>TRBJ1-1|TRBV7-3|once|.
TGTGCCAGCAGCTTAACTGGACCGGTAAAAGGCACTGAAGCTTTCTTT
CASSLTGPVKGTEAFF
>TRBJ2-3|TRBV7-2|.|TRBD2
TGTGCCAGCAGCCCTGGACTAGCGAGCACAGATACGCAGTATTTT
CASSPGLASTDTQYF
>TRBJ2-7|TRBV28|.|.
TGTGCCAGCAGAGTGGGCGGCTCCTACGAGCAGTACTTC
CASRVGGSYEQYF
>TRBJ1-4|TRBV5-4|.|.
TGTGCCAGCAGTCCCGAGAGCAATAATGAAAAACTGTTTTTT
CASSPESNNEKLFF
>TRBJ1-4|TRBV5-4|.|TRBD1
TGTGCCAGCAGCCAGACAGGGGGCGGGTCTAATGAAAAACTGTTTTTT
CASSQTGGGSNEKLFF
>TRBJ2-1|TRBV7-3|.|TRBD2
TGTGCCAGCAGCCAGGAGGTGGGACTAGTCTTCGATGAGCAGTTCTTC
CASSQEVGLVFDEQFF
>TRBJ2-3|TRBV10-3|.|TRBD1
TGTGCCAGCTCTGGACAGGGCGGTCCTAGCACAGATACGCAGTATTTT
CASSGQGGPSTDTQYF
>TRBJ1-5|TRBV7-2|.|TRBD1
TGTGCCAGCAGCCCGGGACAGGGCCCCAATCAGCCCCAGCATTTT
CASSPGQGPNQPQHF
>TRBJ2-7|TRBV28|once|.
TGTGCCAGCAGTTTAACCGGGGGCCCGTACGAGCAGTACTTC
CASSLTGGPYEQYF
>TRBJ1-3|TRBV10-3|.|.
TGTGCCATCAGTGAGTCCGGGGTCAGGATCTCTGGAAACACCATATATTTT
CAISESGVRISGNTIYF
>TRBJ1-6|TRBV10-3|.|.
TGTGCCAGCCGACAGGAACGGGGTTCACCCCTCCACTTT
CASRQERGSPLHF
>TRBJ2-5|TRBV7-3|.|TRBD2
TGTGCCAGCAGTCAGACTAGCGGACTCCAAGAGACCCAGTACTTC
CASSQTSGLQETQYF
>TRBJ1-3|TRBV18|.|.
TGTGCCAGCTCACCACTCGGAACGAGCTCTGGAAACACCATATATTTT
CASSPLGTSSGNTIYF
>TRBJ2-7|TRBV2|.|.
TGTGCCAGCAGGATTGATGGGTATGACGAGCAGTACTTC
CASRIDGYDEQYF
>TRBJ2-3|TRBV6-5|.|TRBD1
TGTGCCAGCAGTGCACCCCGGGACAGGCCAGATACGCAGTATTTT
CASSAPRDRPDTQYF
>TRBJ2-7|TRBV29-1|.|TRBD1
TGCAGCGTGACTCCGGGACAGGGCTCCTACGAGCAGTACTTC
CSVTPGQGSYEQYF
>TRBJ2-4|TRBV5-6|.|.
TGTGCCAGCAGCTTGTTGGGCCCGGCCAAAAACATTCAGTACTTC
CASSLLGPAKNIQYF
>TRBJ1-2|TRBV6-7|.|.
TGTGCCAGCAGTTATCGGACACCTTCCAACTATGGCTACACCTTC
CASSYRTPSNYGYTF
>TRBJ2-7|TRBV18|.|.
TGTGCCAGCTCTCCGGGACCCTTAAGCTCGGGGTACGAGCAGTACTTC
CASSPGPLSSGYEQYF
>TRBJ2-4|TRBV5-1|.|.
TGCGCCAGCAGCTTGGGACAGCAGCTAGCCAAAAACATTCAGTACTTC
CASSLGQQLAKNIQYF
>TRBJ1-1|TRBV4-1|.|.
TGCGCCAGCAGCCACCTCTTCAGGGTTAGGAACACTGAAGCTTTCTTT
CASSHLFRVRNTEAFF
>TRBJ2-5|TRBV19|.|.
TGTGCCAGTAGTATGAGGCAACTAAAGGTGGGAGAGACCCAGTACTTC
CASSMRQLKVGETQYF
>TRBJ2-7|TRBV28|.|.
TGTGCCAGCAGTTCTCCGGACGAATCCGACTCTCCCTACGAGCAGTACTTC
CASSSPDESDSPYEQYF
>TRBJ2-7|TRBV4-2|.|TRBD2
TGTGCCAGCAGCCAAGCTAGCGGGATAACCTACGAGCAGTACTTC
CASSQASGITYEQYF
>TRBJ2-7|TRBV18|.|.
TGTGCCAGCTCACCATCTCAACCCCTGGGGGACGAGCAGTACTTC
CASSPSQPLGDEQYF
>TRBJ1-1|TRBV18|.|.
TGTGCCAGCTCACCCACCCGAGGGACTGAAGCTTTCTTT
CASSPTRGTEAFF
>TRBJ2-2|TRBV9|.|TRBD2
TGTGCCAGCAGCGTATTAGCGGGTCAGACCGGGGAGCTGTTTTTT
CASSVLAGQTGELFF
>TRBJ2-1|TRBV29-1|.|.
TGCAGCGTTGATTACGTGAGGGGGAATGAGCAGTTCTTC
CSVDYVRGNEQFF
>TRBJ2-4|TRBV15|once|.
TGTGCCACCTCAGGCGCCAAAAACATTCAGTACTTC
CATSGAKNIQYF
>TRBJ1-3|TRBV9|.|.
TGTGCCAGCGGGGGATCAGGAAACACCATATATTTT
CASGGSGNTIYF